Listed below are T cell receptor beta chains from one sample, sequenced in a study of blood T cell repertoires in COVID-19. Assay: immunoSEQ multiplex PCR; the TCRdb copy retains only in-frame clones and omits some. Found here are about 78,000 clones, approximately 91% of them singletons; the top ten hold more than 2.5%. Material: peripheral blood. The origin of the receptors is a man aged 65-85 years with active or convalescent COVID-19. Both conserved end residues are part of each CDR3. A D gene is named only where the DNA matches it firmly. Part of the rows lack a size; the others show once, few, many or a class for expanded clones.

j_call v_call d_call cdr3_length clone_size cdr3_aa cdr3_nt
TRBJ2-5 TRBV12-3/TRBV12-4 . 13 once CASSRDFKETQYF TGTGCCAGCAGTCGGGACTTTAAAGAGACCCAGTACTTC
TRBJ2-3 TRBV24-1 TRBD2 14 . CATSDSGGTDTQYF TGTGCCACCAGTGATAGCGGGGGAACAGATACGCAGTATTTT
TRBJ2-7 TRBV7-2 TRBD2 16 . CASSSETSSSSYEQYF TGTGCCAGCAGCTCCGAGACTAGCTCAAGCTCCTACGAGCAGTACTTC
TRBJ2-7 TRBV28 TRBD2 16 . CASSTLGTRRAYEQYF TGTGCCAGCAGTACCCTCGGGACTAGAAGGGCCTACGAGCAGTACTTC
TRBJ2-3 TRBV27 . 18 . CASTPGIPGRSRTDTQYF TGTGCCAGCACCCCGGGGATACCGGGGAGGAGTCGAACAGATACGCAGTATTTT
TRBJ1-1 TRBV7-9 . 15 . CASSLGSGENTEAFF TGTGCCAGCAGCTTAGGGTCAGGGGAGAACACTGAAGCTTTCTTT
TRBJ1-5 TRBV19 . 11 few CASSEGQPQHF TGTGCCAGTAGTGAGGGTCAGCCCCAGCATTTT
TRBJ1-2 TRBV7-2 TRBD1 14 . CASSLLQGAGGYTF TGTGCCAGCAGCCTCCTCCAGGGGGCGGGGGGCTACACCTTC
TRBJ2-7 TRBV19 . 11 . CASRSGYEQYF TGTGCCAGTAGATCGGGGTACGAGCAGTACTTC
TRBJ2-7 TRBV6-5 . 14 . CASSKWDNSYEQYF TGTGCCAGCAGTAAATGGGACAACTCCTACGAGCAGTACTTC
TRBJ1-5 TRBV19 . 13 . CASGGFREQPQHF TGTGCCAGTGGGGGGTTCAGGGAACAGCCCCAGCATTTT
TRBJ2-7 TRBV3-1/TRBV3-2 TRBD1 14 . CASSPMDRGQGQYF TGTGCCAGCAGCCCAATGGACAGGGGACAAGGGCAGTACTTC
TRBJ1-4 TRBV18 TRBD1 16 . CASSRGQGAWNEKLFF TGTGCCAGCTCACGGGGACAGGGGGCCTGGAATGAAAAACTGTTTTTT
TRBJ1-2 TRBV19 . 14 . CASSREGVNYGYTF TGTGCCAGTAGTCGGGAGGGAGTAAACTATGGCTACACCTTC
TRBJ2-7 TRBV11-3 . 13 . CASRGQGSHEQYF TGTGCCAGCAGGGGCCAGGGTTCCCACGAGCAGTACTTC
TRBJ1-3 TRBV5-1 . 13 few CASSFAAGNTIYF TGCGCCAGCAGCTTTGCAGCTGGAAACACCATATATTTT
TRBJ1-1 TRBV19 . 11 . CASSMSTEAFF TGTGCCAGTAGTATGAGCACTGAAGCTTTCTTT
TRBJ1-5 TRBV7-2 TRBD1 13 . CASSDRVLGAQHF TGTGCCAGCAGCGACAGGGTCTTGGGAGCCCAGCATTTT
TRBJ1-6 TRBV28 . 12 . CASSAIDSPLHF TGTGCCAGCAGTGCGATAGATTCACCCCTCCACTTT
TRBJ1-5 TRBV6-5 TRBD1 15 . CASSTTGVGGQPQHF TGTGCCAGCAGCACGACAGGGGTGGGCGGTCAGCCCCAGCATTTT
TRBJ1-1 TRBV18 TRBD1 16 . CASSPDRTGANTEAFF TGTGCCAGCTCACCCGATAGGACAGGGGCGAACACTGAAGCTTTCTTT
TRBJ1-2 TRBV7-9 . 14 . CASSLGPEEYGYTF TGTGCCAGCAGCTTGGGGCCAGAGGAATATGGCTACACCTTC
TRBJ2-1 TRBV6-4 . 15 . CASSVLAGAYNEQFF TGTGCCAGCAGTGTTCTAGCCGGAGCCTACAATGAGCAGTTCTTC
TRBJ1-2 TRBV19 TRBD1 17 . CASSIFGTGGENYGYTF TGTGCCAGTAGTATTTTTGGGACAGGGGGCGAAAACTATGGCTACACCTTC
TRBJ2-7 TRBV6-5 TRBD2 14 . CASNPTSASYEQYF TGTGCCAGCAATCCTACTAGCGCGTCCTACGAGCAGTACTTC
TRBJ2-1 TRBV11-2 TRBD2 15 . CASSLVASGMNEQFF TGTGCCAGCAGCTTAGTGGCTAGCGGGATGAATGAGCAGTTCTTC
TRBJ1-2 TRBV6-1 . 14 . CASSEGPRTYGYTF TGTGCCAGCAGTGAAGGGCCCAGAACCTATGGCTACACCTTC
TRBJ2-7 TRBV29-1 TRBD2 17 . CSAEGGLAGGPPYEQYF TGCAGCGCCGAGGGTGGACTAGCGGGAGGGCCGCCCTACGAGCAGTACTTC
TRBJ2-7 TRBV6-6 . 15 . CASSYPSGQKHEQYF TGTGCCAGTAGTTACCCCAGCGGACAGAAGCACGAGCAGTACTTC
TRBJ2-1 TRBV10-2 . 16 . CASSERWPAMRNEQFF TGCGCCAGCAGTGAGAGGTGGCCCGCTATGAGGAATGAGCAGTTCTTC
TRBJ2-3 TRBV27 . 15 . CASSLSIRVTDTQYF TGTGCCAGCAGTTTATCGATCAGGGTCACAGATACGCAGTATTTT
TRBJ1-2 TRBV20-1 . 10 . CSPDSYGYTF TGCAGTCCGGACAGCTATGGCTACACCTTC
TRBJ2-5 TRBV19 TRBD1 14 once CASSSGTVQETQYF TGTGCCAGTAGTTCCGGGACAGTTCAAGAGACCCAGTACTTC
TRBJ2-1 TRBV23-1 . 14 few CASSFRGSFNEQFF TGCGCCAGCAGTTTCAGGGGATCGTTCAATGAGCAGTTCTTC
TRBJ2-1 TRBV15 TRBD2 15 . CATSSRGTSGNEQFF TGTGCCACCAGCAGCAGGGGGACTAGCGGCAATGAGCAGTTCTTC
TRBJ1-3 TRBV10-3 TRBD1 19 . CAISEDGGQATSSGNTIYF TGTGCCATCAGTGAGGACGGTGGACAGGCGACAAGCTCTGGAAACACCATATATTTT
TRBJ2-3 TRBV7-6 . 17 . CASSLRTYPGSTDTQYF TGTGCCAGCAGCTTGAGGACCTATCCGGGGAGCACAGATACGCAGTATTTT
TRBJ2-3 TRBV11-2 . 11 . CATSRSDTQYF TGTGCCACCTCTAGGTCAGATACGCAGTATTTT
TRBJ1-5 TRBV6-5 TRBD1 14 once CASSGTALNQPQHF TGTGCCAGCAGCGGGACAGCGCTCAATCAGCCCCAGCATTTT
TRBJ1-2 TRBV29-1 . 14 . CSVARDINNYGYTF TGCAGCGTTGCCCGGGACATCAATAACTATGGCTACACCTTC
TRBJ1-4 TRBV4-2 . 15 once CASSQGNRAHEKLFF TGTGCCAGCAGCCAAGGGAACAGGGCCCATGAAAAACTGTTTTTT
TRBJ2-7 TRBV27 . 11 once CASSTGLEQYF TGTGCCAGCAGTACGGGACTGGAGCAGTACTTC
TRBJ2-1 TRBV5-1 . 16 . CASSQAGTPGVNEQFF TGCGCCAGCAGCCAAGCCGGGACCCCAGGGGTCAATGAGCAGTTCTTC
TRBJ2-3 TRBV7-2 TRBD2 13 . CASSRDYTDTQYF TGTGCCAGCAGCAGGGACTACACAGATACGCAGTATTTT
TRBJ2-1 TRBV5-4 . 13 . CASSGGFDNEQFF TGTGCCAGCAGCGGGGGGTTCGACAATGAGCAGTTCTTC
TRBJ1-2 TRBV13 . 14 . CASSSLGGLYGYTF TGTGCCAGCAGCTCCCTCGGGGGATTATATGGCTACACCTTC
TRBJ1-2 TRBV12-3/TRBV12-4 . 13 . CASSLQAGYGYTF TGTGCCAGCAGTTTACAGGCGGGATATGGCTACACCTTC
TRBJ1-1 TRBV2 TRBD1 15 . CASSLGQGARAEAFF TGTGCCAGCAGTTTGGGACAGGGGGCTCGAGCTGAAGCTTTCTTT
TRBJ1-2 TRBV12-3/TRBV12-4 . 13 . CASSPDRNYGYTF TGTGCCAGCAGTCCTGACAGGAACTATGGCTACACCTTC
TRBJ1-5 TRBV5-6 . 13 . CASSVYSNQPQHF TGTGCCAGCAGCGTCTATAGCAATCAGCCCCAGCATTTT
TRBJ1-1 TRBV7-6 TRBD1 15 . CASSPWTGGKTEAFF TGTGCCAGCAGCCCTTGGACAGGGGGAAAAACTGAAGCTTTCTTT
TRBJ2-3 TRBV5-6 TRBD2 16 . CASSARTSGRGATQYF TGTGCCAGCAGCGCCCGGACTAGCGGGAGAGGGGCGACGCAGTATTTT
TRBJ2-1 TRBV5-5 TRBD2 16 . CASSSFASGGYNEQFF TGTGCCAGCAGTTCCTTCGCCAGCGGGGGGTACAATGAGCAGTTCTTC
TRBJ2-7 TRBV9 TRBD1 16 . CASSVGTGGRSYEQYF TGTGCCAGCAGCGTGGGGACAGGGGGCCGTTCCTACGAGCAGTACTTC